Below, 10 T cell receptor beta chains from the same sample are listed, as sequenced in a study of blood T cell repertoires in COVID-19. Method: immunoSEQ multiplex PCR; TCRdb's copy keeps in-frame clones and lacks some. The repertoire has 300,000 to 400,000 clones, roughly 90% of them found once; the top ten carry 0.97%. The sample comprised PBMCs or T cells enriched from blood (not recorded which). The source of these receptors is a woman in her twenties or thirties with acute COVID-19.

The chain combines TRBV24-1 with TRBJ2-2, with D maybe TRBD1 (6 bases). Germline-derived CDR1 and CDR2 are KGHDR and SFDVKD. Trimming took off 4 bases at V and 0 bases at J, with 14 bases between the two ends. This CDR3 spans 17 amino acids. DNA for the CDR3: TGTGCCACCAGTGACCCGGACAGTTTAGCGAACACCGGGGAGCTGTTTTTT. Translating gives CATSDPDSLANTGELFF.

This chain links TRBV11-2 with TRBJ1-1; tentative D call: TRBD1 (6 bases). This CDR3 region has 14 residues. The germline gives CDR1 SGHAT, CDR2 FQNNGV. V was clipped by 5 bases and J by 0 bases, with 10 bases between them. CDR3: CASSLQGLNTEAFF. The CDR3 DNA follows: TGTGCCAGCAGCCTTCAGGGGCTGAACACTGAAGCTTTCTTT.

This clone was observed a few times. This chain uses TRBV24-1 with TRBJ2-7; D is possibly TRBD2 (6 bases). This CDR3 is 14 amino acids long. Per the germline V gene, CDR1 is KGHDR and CDR2 is SFDVKD. Trimming shortened V by 0 bases and J by 9 bases, and 14 bases separated the two germline ends. The CDR3 nucleotides read TGTGCCACCAGTGATTTGCCGCAGACTAGTGGGCAGTACTTC. This translates into CATSDLPQTSGQYF.

The chain carries TRBV5-1 and TRBJ2-7; 8 bases line up with TRBD2. The CDR3 loop spans 15 amino acids. V shed 4 bases and J 2 bases; nucleotides not matched to a gene: 8. Germline CDR1 and CDR2: SGHRS and YFSETQ. The CDR3: CASSLGGGRTYEQYF. CDR3 sequence (DNA): TGCGCCAGCAGCCTCGGCGGGGGGAGAACCTACGAGCAGTACTTC.

Comment on this clone: Other DNA sequences in this specimen translate into the identical CDR3. The chain uses TRBV4-3 and TRBJ1-3; no firm D call. V was shortened by 0 bases and J by 0 bases, with 9 bases between the two germline ends. CDR3 length: 16 residues. Germline V gene lookup returns CDR1 LGHNA and CDR2 YSLEER. This chain's CDR3 is CASSQDSGSSGNTIYF. CDR3 in DNA: TGCGCCAGCAGCCAAGATTCCGGGTCCTCTGGAAACACCATATATTTT.

J is TRBJ1-6 and V is TRBV4-1; TRBD1 might be the D (5 bases). This CDR3 has 15 residues. Trimming pared 4 bases from V and 10 bases from J, leaving 17 bases between. The germline V gene encodes CDR1 MGHRA and CDR2 YSYEKL. The CDR3 loop reads CASSPSPGVGSPLHF. DNA for the CDR3: TGCGCCAGCAGCCCCAGCCCGGGGGTTGGATCACCCCTCCACTTT.

This clone showed up just a few times. J is TRBJ1-2 and V is TRBV10-3; D gene ambiguous. The ends were cut back, 5 bases at V and 5 bases at J, with 9 bases in the middle. Germline values: CDR1 ENHRY, CDR2 SYGVKD. CDR3 length equals 12 residues. The CDR3 DNA reads TGTGCCATCAGTTCCCAGAAATATGGCTACACCTTC. This sequence encodes CAISSQKYGYTF.

The rearrangement joins TRBV7-8 to TRBJ2-7; D is ambiguous. Looked up from germline, CDR1 is SGHVS and CDR2 is FQNEAQ. The CDR3 contains 15 residues. Trimming stripped 1 base from V and 3 bases from J, with 13 bases between. Written as DNA, the CDR3 is TGTGCCAGCAGCTTAGGGGCTACGAAATACTACGAGCAGTACTTC. Translation gives CASSLGATKYYEQYF. The complete variable domain, with remaining parts taken from reference TRBV7-8 and TRBJ2-7, reads GAGVSQSPRYKVAKRGQDVALRCDPISGHVSLFWYQQALGQGPEFLTYFQNEAQLDKSGLPSDRFFAERPEGSVSTLKIQRTQQEDSAVYLCASSLGATKYYEQYFGPGTRLTVT.

The rearrangement joins TRBV6-2 or TRBV6-3 to TRBJ2-1; D is unclear. V gave up 0 bases and J gave up 7 bases, with 10 bases separating them. The germline V gene has CDR1 MNHEY and CDR2 SVGEGT. This CDR3 contains 14 residues. The CDR3, as DNA: TGTGCCAGCAGTTACTCGAGGTTACTTAATGAGCAGTTCTTC. Its protein is CASSYSRLLNEQFF.

The chain employs TRBV7-9 and TRBJ1-5; no reliable D call. Trimming removed 5 bases at V and 0 bases at J, with 11 bases between. The CDR3 loop spans 15 amino acids. The germline gives CDR1 SEHNR, CDR2 FQNEAQ (reference sequence). The CDR3 DNA reads as TGTGCCAGCAGCCGCCGGTGGTATAGCAATCAGCCCCAGCATTTT. Its protein is CASSRRWYSNQPQHF.